This entry lists 24 T cell receptor beta chains sequenced from one sample in a study of T cell responses to AZD1222 COVID-19 vaccine (dated by TCRdb to the early 2020s). This specimen's time point label, interpreted: about 28 days (+/-7) after the second vaccine dose. The sample's treatment or condition, from its label and the paper: meningococcal conjugate vaccine given as trial control. To prepare the library, the immunoSEQ multiplex PCR assay was applied. Not all clones reach the TCRdb copy of this immuneACCESS table, which keeps in-frame sequences only. Checked studies attribute under half of the gap to unresolved V genes and leave the rest unexplained. The sample table lists approximately 180,000 clones, 75% to 90% of them with a count of one. Approximately 4% of the sample comes from the top ten. The specimen comprised peripheral blood, sampled 28 days after the second dose of the MenACWY control vaccine. These receptors were collected from an adult who received the MenACWY meningococcal vaccine as a control.

The chain carries TRBV29-1 and TRBJ1-5; 8 nucleotides match TRBD1. The V gene's germline CDR1 is SQVTM and CDR2 ANQGSEA. This CDR3 is built from 14 residues. The V and J ends lost 6 bases and 6 bases, in that order; junction bases with no gene match: 10. The CDR3 sequence is CSVRDRGRGQPQHF. DNA of the CDR3: TGCAGCGTCCGTGACAGGGGCAGAGGTCAGCCCCAGCATTTT.

The genes are TRBV4-3 and TRBJ2-5; 9 nucleotides match TRBD1. J gave up 4 bases and V 4 bases, and 10 bases lay outside the gene matches. This CDR3 has 16 residues. Germline values: CDR1 LGHNA, CDR2 YSLEER. This CDR3 reads CASSRGIGTGLETQYF. Here the CDR3 DNA reads TGCGCCAGCAGCCGAGGTATCGGGACAGGGTTAGAGACCCAGTACTTC.

This chain connects TRBV7-9 to TRBJ1-2; the match to TRBD1 covers 7 bases. The CDR3 covers 14 residues. CDR1 and CDR2 (germline): SEHNR, FQNEAQ (reference sequence). Germline trimming cut 4 bases from V and 4 bases from J; bases unmatched to any gene: 6. The CDR3 loop is CASSSDRAGYGYTF. The CDR3 region has the DNA TGTGCCAGCAGCTCAGACAGGGCGGGCTATGGCTACACCTTC.

The chain combines TRBV19 with TRBJ2-5; 7 positions match TRBD2. The CDR3 has 16 amino acids. Trimming took 1 base from V and 0 from J; bases not matched to a gene: 5. Germline CDR1 LNHDA, CDR2 SQIVND (reference sequence). CDR3 residues: CASSIGSAGNQETQYF. As DNA, the CDR3 is TGTGCCAGTAGTATAGGGTCAGCGGGGAACCAAGAGACCCAGTACTTC.

As concerns this clone: Sequence at one end of the junction differs from germline and may be a read error. In the same sample, other DNA sequences code for this CDR3. The genes are TRBV5-1 and TRBJ1-5; D is uncertain. Per the germline V gene, CDR1 is SGHRS and CDR2 is YFSETQ. The CDR3 contains 14 residues. The CDR3 spells CASSLGPSNQPQHF. The CDR3 DNA is TGCGCCAGCAGTTTGGGCCCTAGCAATCAGCCCCAGCATTTT.

The rearrangement uses TRBV19 and TRBJ1-1; D gene unclear. Trimming took off 7 bases at V and 14 bases at J, with 17 bases between the two ends. The CDR3 is 11 amino acids. Germline CDR1 reads LNHDA; CDR2 reads SQIVND (reference sequence). The CDR3 sequence is CASISGRGVFF. In nucleotides, the CDR3 is TGTGCCAGTATATCGGGTAGAGGAGTCTTCTTT.

The chain joins TRBV28 to TRBJ1-1, with 7 positions matching TRBD1. The CDR3 spans 14 residues. The ends lost 3 bases at V and 6 bases at J; junction bases unmatched: 7. The germline CDR1 and CDR2 sequences are MDHEN and SYDVKM. In nucleotides, the CDR3 is TGTGCCAGCAGTTTTCCAGGGGGTGGTGCTGAAGCTTTCTTT. It yields the protein CASSFPGGGAEAFF.

The rearrangement uses TRBV2 and TRBJ1-5, with D unresolved. This CDR3 contains 14 residues. The V gene's germline CDR1 is SNHLY and CDR2 FYNNEI. The V end lost 8 bases, the J end lost 2 bases, and 13 bases lay between the germline ends. CDR3 sequence reads: CASAEEVGNQPQHF. CDR3 DNA: TGTGCCAGCGCAGAAGAAGTGGGCAATCAGCCCCAGCATTTT.

The rearrangement joins TRBV7-2 to TRBJ1-3; D gene uncertain. This CDR3 is built from 15 residues. Deletions cut 5 bases from V and 0 bases from J, with 11 bases between. The V gene's germline CDR1 is SGHTA and CDR2 FQGNSA. The CDR3 loop reads CASSPLRISGNTIYF. The CDR3 region has the DNA TGTGCCAGCAGCCCCCTACGGATCTCTGGAAACACCATATATTTT.

The count of this clone is one. This chain connects TRBV5-1 to TRBJ2-5, with no clear D. V shed 1 base and J shed 0 bases, with 1 base lying between them. CDR3 length equals 12 residues. Germline V gives CDR1 SGHRS, CDR2 YFSETQ. The CDR3 DNA reads TGCGCCAGCAGCTTGTACCAAGAGACCCAGTACTTC. It encodes CASSLYQETQYF.

The chain joins TRBV9 to TRBJ1-1; 9 bases are shared with TRBD1. The CDR3 is 14 residues long. The germline V gene encodes CDR1 SGDLS and CDR2 YYNGEE. After removal of 5 bases from V and 3 bases from J, the junction contained 5 bases not matched to a gene. The chain's CDR3 is CASSWTGEDTEAFF. CDR3 coding DNA: TGTGCCAGCAGTTGGACAGGGGAGGACACTGAAGCTTTCTTT. The full variable domain, completed using reference TRBV9 and TRBJ1-1, is DSGVTQTPKHLITATGQRVTLRCSPRSGDLSVYWYQQSLDQGLQFLIQYYNGEERAKGNILERFSAQQFPDLHSELNLSSLELGDSALYFCASSWTGEDTEAFFGQGTRLTVV.

The chain carries TRBV9 and TRBJ1-2; no clear D gene. The CDR3 spans 14 residues. Trimming cost V 0 bases and J 1 base, with 7 bases left between them. Germline CDR1 reads SGDLS; CDR2 reads YYNGEE. The CDR3, as DNA: TGTGCCAGCAGCGTAGCGACACTTAACTATGGCTACACCTTC. Its protein product is CASSVATLNYGYTF.

The gene calls are TRBV2 and TRBJ1-1, with D perhaps matching TRBD1 (6 bases). The CDR3 totals 14 residues. The germline CDR1 and CDR2 sequences are SNHLY and FYNNEI. V lost 4 bases, J lost 1 base, and 10 bases lay in between. CDR3 protein: CASSGGQRNTEAFF. Here the CDR3 DNA reads TGTGCCAGCAGTGGGGGACAAAGGAACACTGAAGCTTTCTTT.

The V call is TRBV12-3 or TRBV12-4, the J call TRBJ1-5, with D uncertain. The CDR3 consists of 13 residues. V shed 0 bases and J shed 6 bases, with 6 bases lying between them. The chain's CDR3 is CASSLASGQPQHF. The CDR3 coding sequence is TGTGCCAGCAGTTTAGCGAGTGGTCAGCCCCAGCATTTT.

This chain connects TRBV27 to TRBJ2-3; D might be TRBD2 (5 bases). The V end was cut by 1 base, the J end by 0 bases, with 11 bases between. The CDR3 has 16 residues. Germline CDR1 and CDR2: MNHEY and SMNVEV (reference sequence). This CDR3 reads CASSLYGNPSTDTQYF. DNA for the CDR3: TGTGCCAGCAGTTTATACGGGAACCCTAGCACAGATACGCAGTATTTT.

The chain is built from TRBV2 and TRBJ2-5, with D possibly matching TRBD1 (5 bases). V was shortened by 11 bases and J by 5 bases, with 18 bases between the two germline ends. There are 13 residues in the CDR3. Germline V gene sequence: CDR1 SNHLY, CDR2 FYNNEI. The CDR3 DNA is TGTGCCGGACAACTTTTCATTGGTGAGACCCAGTACTTC. Translation: CAGQLFIGETQYF.

The V gene is TRBV28, the J gene TRBJ2-7; no clear D gene. Trimming shortened V by 1 base and J by 0 bases, and 13 bases separated the two germline ends. The germline V gene encodes CDR1 MDHEN and CDR2 SYDVKM. This CDR3 spans 16 amino acids. This CDR3 reads CASSLSPVDPSYEQYF. The CDR3 DNA follows: TGTGCCAGCAGTTTATCCCCCGTTGACCCCTCCTACGAGCAGTACTTC.

The rearrangement links TRBV29-1 to TRBJ1-2, with no clear D. CDR1 and CDR2 (germline): SQVTM, ANQGSEA. This CDR3 has 14 residues. V shed 5 bases and J shed 4 bases, with 17 bases lying between them. CDR3 in DNA: TGCAGCGTTTCTAGCCCACAGAGGAGCTATGGCTACACCTTC. Translated: CSVSSPQRSYGYTF.

The chain links TRBV18 to TRBJ2-7; D is unresolved. The CDR3 is 14 amino acids. V was trimmed by 0 bases and J by 3 bases, leaving 9 bases between them. In germline, CDR1 is KGHSH, CDR2 LQKENI. The CDR3 DNA reads TGTGCCAGCTCACCACCCGACTCTCACTACGAGCAGTACTTC. Residues: CASSPPDSHYEQYF.

This sequence joins TRBV28 and TRBJ1-2, with D maybe TRBD1 (6 bases). V gave up 6 bases and J gave up 0 bases, with 17 bases separating them. CDR1 is MDHEN, CDR2 SYDVKM, per germline. The CDR3 is 16 residues long. The CDR3 DNA sequence: TGTGCCAGCAGCCCCTGGGGGGGGGCCCCTAACTATGGCTACACCTTC. Protein product: CASSPWGGAPNYGYTF.

CDR3 DNA: TGTGCCAGCAGACAGGGGGCGGTATACGAGCAGTACTTC. Translated, it gives CASRQGAVYEQYF. The chain has TRBV6-6 and TRBJ2-7; 9 bases match TRBD1. CDR1 MNHNY and CDR2 SVGAGI come from the germline V gene (reference sequence). The CDR3 covers 13 residues. With 6 bases clipped from V and 4 bases from J, the junction kept 4 bases outside the gene matches.

The chain couples TRBV12-3 or TRBV12-4 to TRBJ2-2; D is uncertain. The CDR3 spans 11 residues. V dropped 8 bases and J dropped 6 bases, with 7 bases sitting between them. The CDR3 spells CASVGPGELFF. CDR3 sequence (DNA): TGTGCCAGCGTAGGGCCCGGGGAGCTGTTTTTT.

The CDR3 bases are TGTGCCAGCTCACCGACAGGGCTCCCCTCTGGAAACACCATATATTTT. It is translated as CASSPTGLPSGNTIYF. V is TRBV18 and J is TRBJ1-3; 7 bases map to TRBD1. The CDR3 covers 16 residues. V lost 3 bases and J lost 0; bases outside the gene matches: 5. From germline, CDR1 is KGHSH and CDR2 LQKENI.

The rearrangement links TRBV6-2 or TRBV6-3 to TRBJ2-7, with D hard to call. The CDR3 is 12 residues long. Germline V lookup: CDR1 MNHEY, CDR2 SVGEGT. Between the trimmed V and J ends, which lost 6 bases and 1 base, there was a span of 7 bases. This chain's CDR3 is CASSVRSYEQYF. In DNA, the CDR3 is TGTGCCAGCAGCGTGAGGTCCTACGAGCAGTACTTC.